These 27 T cell receptor beta chains were sequenced from one sample in a study of control samples from healthy donors and cancer patients. Profiled with immunoSEQ multiplex PCR; TCRdb holds only in-frame clones, not every one. The data contain 150,000 to 200,000 clones, roughly 95% of them singletons. The sample was blood. Receptors originate from a young woman in good health.

This clone came up once. The chain couples TRBV6-6 to TRBJ1-3; perhaps TRBD1 as D (5 bases). V dropped 2 bases and J dropped 0 bases, with 8 bases sitting between them. CDR1 is MNHNY and CDR2 is SVGAGI in the germline V gene (reference sequence). CDR3 length equals 15 residues. The CDR3 protein is CASSYTDNSGNTIYF. CDR3 nucleotides: TGTGCCAGCAGTTACACGGACAACTCTGGAAACACCATATATTTT.

This chain connects TRBV28 to TRBJ1-2; 11 bases line up with TRBD1. This CDR3 is built from 16 residues. J gave up 2 bases and V 3 bases, and 5 bases lay outside the gene matches. Germline CDR1 and CDR2: MDHEN and SYDVKM. The CDR3 loop reads CASSFGTGGPNYGYTF. The CDR3 region has the DNA TGTGCCAGCAGTTTCGGGACAGGGGGTCCCAACTATGGCTACACCTTC.

The chain is built from TRBV4-1 and TRBJ1-1, with D maybe TRBD1 (5 bases). The CDR3 spans 11 residues. The germline V gene encodes CDR1 MGHRA and CDR2 YSYEKL. V was pared by 2 bases and J by 11 bases, with 9 bases between. The chain's CDR3 is CASSQQGTAFF. The CDR3 DNA is TGCGCCAGCAGCCAACAAGGGACCGCTTTCTTT.

The table lists this clone with a count of one. The CDR3 coding sequence is TGTGCCAGCTCAGAAACGACAGGGACCCTAGCTGGAAACACCATATATTTT. Amino acid sequence: CASSETTGTLAGNTIYF. This rearrangement joins TRBV18 to TRBJ1-3; 7 bases are shared with TRBD1. The V gene end was trimmed by 5 bases and the J gene end by 2 bases; junction bases not matched to a gene: 12. Per germline, CDR1 KGHSH and CDR2 LQKENI. CDR3 length equals 17 residues. Based on the CDR3 plus reference TRBV18 and TRBJ1-3, the full variable domain is NAGVMQNPRHLVRRRGQEARLRCSPMKGHSHVYWYRQLPEEGLKFMVYLQKENIIDESGMPKERFSAEFPKEGPSILRIQQVVRGDSAAYFCASSETTGTLAGNTIYFGEGSWLTVV.

The count of this clone is one. The chain links TRBV5-1 to TRBJ2-6, with a possible D match to TRBD1 (6 bases). Between the trimmed V and J ends, which lost 4 bases and 4 bases, there was a span of 12 bases. The CDR3 loop spans 15 amino acids. From germline, CDR1 is SGHRS and CDR2 YFSETQ. CDR3 protein: CASSVTGTGANVLTF. Here the CDR3 DNA reads TGCGCCAGCAGCGTTACAGGGACCGGGGCCAACGTCCTGACTTTC.

CDR3 DNA sequence: TGTGCCAGCAGCGTAGCTGGGTGGGAGGGCACAGATACGCAGTATTTT. Its protein product is CASSVAGWEGTDTQYF. The chain is built from TRBV9 and TRBJ2-3, with D possibly TRBD2 on 6 matching bases. This CDR3 has 16 residues. V shed 0 bases and J shed 1 base, with 12 bases lying between them. CDR1 is SGDLS and CDR2 is YYNGEE in the germline V gene.

The chain links TRBV28 to TRBJ2-7, with TRBD1 identical over 7 bases. CDR3 length: 14 amino acids. V lost 2 bases to trimming and J lost 6 bases; unmatched junction nucleotides: 7. Germline V gives CDR1 MDHEN, CDR2 SYDVKM. This CDR3 reads CASSLPRTGAEQYF. The CDR3 DNA reads TGTGCCAGCAGTTTACCGCGAACAGGGGCCGAGCAGTACTTC.

This chain links TRBV6-5 with TRBJ1-1; no firm D call. Germline V gene sequence: CDR1 MNHEY, CDR2 SVGAGI. Trimming removed 8 bases from V and 4 bases from J, with 8 bases in between. The CDR3 spans 11 residues. The CDR3 DNA follows: TGTGCCAGCCGTAGGGCCACTGAAGCTTTCTTT. This translates into CASRRATEAFF.

This clone was observed once. This rearrangement joins TRBV7-9 to TRBJ2-7, with 11 bases that match TRBD1. CDR3 length: 16 residues. CDR1 and CDR2 from the germline V gene are SEHNR and FQNEAQ (reference sequence). J was trimmed by 5 bases and V by 2 bases; bases with no gene match: 8. CDR3 region: CASSLTPRTGGHEQYF. The CDR3 coding sequence is TGTGCCAGCAGCTTAACCCCGAGGACAGGGGGCCACGAGCAGTACTTC.

V and J are TRBV27 and TRBJ1-3; TRBD1 agrees at 9 bases. This CDR3 spans 16 amino acids. J gave up 4 bases and V 5 bases, and 9 bases lay outside the gene matches. Germline CDR1 and CDR2: MNHEY and SMNVEV (reference sequence). The CDR3 spells CASSTEQGANGNTIYF. CDR3 coding DNA: TGTGCCAGCAGTACCGAACAGGGGGCGAACGGAAACACCATATATTTT.

The rearrangement uses TRBV11-3 and TRBJ2-2; D uncertain. In germline, CDR1 is SGHNT, CDR2 YENEEA. CDR3 size: 12 residues. V lost 5 bases, J lost 5 bases, and 6 bases lay in between. The CDR3 DNA sequence: TGTGCCAGCAGCGAAGGTACCGGGGAGCTGTTTTTT. Its translation: CASSEGTGELFF. Variable domain in full (rest from reference TRBV11-3 and TRBJ2-2): EAGVVQSPRYKIIEKKQPVAFWCNPISGHNTLYWYLQNLGQGPELLIRYENEEAVDDSQLPKDRFSAERLKGVDSTLKIQPAELGDSAVYLCASSEGTGELFFGEGSRLTVL.

The genes are TRBV12-3 or TRBV12-4 and TRBJ2-4; TRBD1 aligns across 8 bases. Trimming took 3 bases from V and 13 from J; bases not matched to a gene: 2. This CDR3 contains 11 residues. The CDR3: CASSFGDRQYF. The DNA for the CDR3 is TGTGCCAGCAGTTTCGGGGACAGGCAGTACTTC.

The rearrangement joins TRBV7-9 to TRBJ2-7; TRBD1 or TRBD2 may be the D gene (6 bases each). The CDR3 totals 14 residues. Germline V gene sequence: CDR1 SEHNR, CDR2 FQNEAQ (reference sequence). Trimming removed 7 bases at V and 3 bases at J, with 16 bases between. The chain's CDR3 is CASTRTGGSYEQYF. The CDR3 region has the DNA TGTGCCAGCACAAGAACCGGGGGCAGCTACGAGCAGTACTTC.

This chain uses TRBV2 with TRBJ2-3, with 9 bases that match TRBD1. This CDR3 is built from 16 residues. Germline loops: CDR1 SNHLY, CDR2 FYNNEI. V shed 5 bases and J 4 bases; nucleotides not matched to a gene: 10. The DNA for the CDR3 is TGTGCCAGCAGTAGCTTCGGGACAGGGTCTGCAGATACGCAGTATTTT. Encoded protein: CASSSFGTGSADTQYF.

This chain uses TRBV5-4 with TRBJ2-3; TRBD2 aligns across 10 bases. Germline V gene lookup returns CDR1 SGHNT and CDR2 YYREEE (reference sequence). CDR3 length: 16 amino acids. V lost 3 bases and J lost 0; bases outside the gene matches: 4. CDR3: CASSSLTSGSTDTQYF. As DNA, the CDR3 is TGTGCCAGCAGCTCGTTGACTAGCGGGAGCACAGATACGCAGTATTTT. The full variable domain, rest sourced from reference TRBV5-4 and TRBJ2-3, is ETGVTQSPTHLIKTRGQQVTLRCSSQSGHNTVSWYQQALGQGPQFIFQYYREEENGRGNFPPRFSGLQFPNYSSELNVNALELDDSALYLCASSSLTSGSTDTQYFGPGTRLTVL.

This clone has just one count. This chain joins TRBV7-9 and TRBJ2-2; maybe TRBD1 (7 bases). In germline, CDR1 is SEHNR, CDR2 FQNEAQ (reference sequence). This CDR3 has 17 residues. V was shortened by 5 bases and J by 5 bases, with 21 bases between the two germline ends. Here the CDR3 reads CASSPGPRGRRTGELFF. In DNA, the CDR3 is TGTGCCAGCAGCCCCGGCCCCAGGGGGAGGCGGACCGGGGAGCTGTTTTTT.

The count of this clone is one. The chain combines TRBV18 with TRBJ2-1; D gene ambiguous. Germline V lookup: CDR1 KGHSH, CDR2 LQKENI. V lost 3 bases and J 6 bases, leaving 12 bases between the germline ends. CDR3 size: 14 residues. The CDR3 DNA sequence: TGTGCCAGCTCACCGGCCTTAGGTCGCAATGAGCAGTTCTTC. Translation: CASSPALGRNEQFF.

V gene TRBV5-4 combines with J gene TRBJ1-2, with no clear D. The CDR3 consists of 13 residues. In germline, CDR1 is SGHNT, CDR2 YYREEE (reference sequence). The ends were cut back, 2 bases at V and 5 bases at J, with 10 bases in the middle. In DNA, the CDR3 is TGTGCCAGCAGCTTCGCAGGTGTGTATGGCTACACCTTC. Translation gives CASSFAGVYGYTF.

V is TRBV30 and J is TRBJ2-7; no clear D gene. Between the trimmed V and J ends, which lost 5 bases and 3 bases, there was a span of 11 bases. The CDR3 consists of 12 residues. Germline V CDR1 and CDR2: GTSNPN, SVGIG (reference sequence). The CDR3: CAWVTSSYEQYF. CDR3 in DNA: TGTGCCTGGGTGACTTCTAGCTACGAGCAGTACTTC.

This chain connects TRBV5-4 to TRBJ2-5; TRBD2 matches 9 bases. The V gene end was trimmed by 3 bases and the J gene end by 1 base; junction bases not matched to a gene: 4. CDR1 and CDR2 from the germline V gene are SGHNT and YYREEE (reference sequence). The CDR3 length is 15 residues. The CDR3 bases are TGTGCCAGCAGCTCGATTAGCGGGAGCCAAGAGACCCAGTACTTC. Protein sequence: CASSSISGSQETQYF.

This clone was detected once. The chain recombines TRBV7-9 with TRBJ2-2; 10 bases are shared with TRBD1. Unmatched junction bases numbered 7, after V lost 7 bases and J lost 5 bases. CDR1 SEHNR and CDR2 FQNEAQ come from the germline V gene (reference sequence). This CDR3 is 15 amino acids long. CDR3 in amino acids: CASTDRGLWTGELFF. CDR3 DNA: TGTGCCAGCACCGACAGGGGGCTCTGGACCGGGGAGCTGTTTTTT.

The chain is built from TRBV6-6 and TRBJ2-7, with a possible D match to TRBD1 (5 bases). The CDR3 is 16 amino acids. Trimming removed 0 bases from V and 2 bases from J, with 14 bases in between. CDR1 is MNHNY, CDR2 SVGAGI, per germline (reference sequence). CDR3 nucleotides: TGTGCCAGCAGTTACTCGATCAACTTAGGGGCCTACGAGCAGTACTTC. Its protein is CASSYSINLGAYEQYF.

This chain uses TRBV2 with TRBJ1-2; 7 positions agree with TRBD1. CDR1 and CDR2 from the germline V gene are SNHLY and FYNNEI. Trimming removed 8 bases from V and 8 bases from J; junction bases left unmatched: 8. The CDR3 runs to 12 residues. The CDR3 DNA is TGTGCCAGCGTTGGAGGGGGCGAGGGCTACACCTTC. It specifies CASVGGGEGYTF.

The V gene is TRBV15, the J gene TRBJ2-3; maybe TRBD2 (6 bases). V was cut by 1 base and J by 2 bases, with 7 bases left in between. The CDR3 spans 14 residues. Germline V gene sequence: CDR1 LNHNV, CDR2 YYDKDF (reference sequence). The CDR3 region has the DNA TGTGCCACCAGCAGAGTAGCGGACACAGATACGCAGTATTTT. It codes for CATSRVADTDTQYF.

The chain uses TRBV6-4 and TRBJ1-5; 8 bases fit TRBD1. The CDR3 has 15 amino acids. V dropped 4 bases and J dropped 6; count of bases not matched to a gene: 8. Germline CDR1 and CDR2: MRHNA and SNTAGT. The CDR3 spells CASSVLSGGTQPQHF. The DNA for the CDR3 is TGTGCCAGCAGTGTCCTGTCAGGGGGCACTCAGCCCCAGCATTTT.

The chain employs TRBV15 and TRBJ1-6, with D hard to call. V was cut by 0 bases and J by 9 bases, with 12 bases left in between. The CDR3 has 15 amino acids. The V gene's germline CDR1 is LNHNV and CDR2 YYDKDF (reference sequence). The CDR3 DNA follows: TGTGCCACCAGCAGAGATTTGGCATCTGGTTCACCCCTCCACTTT. This gives the protein CATSRDLASGSPLHF. Looking up the rest from reference TRBV15 and TRBJ1-6 gives the full variable domain: DAMVIQNPRYQVTQFGKPVTLSCSQTLNHNVMYWYQQKSSQAPKLLFHYYDKDFNNEADTPDNFQSRRPNTSFCFLDIRSPGLGDTAMYLCATSRDLASGSPLHFGNGTRLTVT.

The chain is built from TRBV19 and TRBJ1-4, with a possible D match to TRBD1 (5 bases). The germline V gene encodes CDR1 LNHDA and CDR2 SQIVND (reference sequence). This CDR3 is built from 15 residues. The V end was cut by 7 bases, the J end by 4 bases, with 16 bases between. CDR3 coding DNA: TGTGCCAGTATTGGCCCGGCAGGGAATAATGAAAAACTGTTTTTT. Protein: CASIGPAGNNEKLFF.